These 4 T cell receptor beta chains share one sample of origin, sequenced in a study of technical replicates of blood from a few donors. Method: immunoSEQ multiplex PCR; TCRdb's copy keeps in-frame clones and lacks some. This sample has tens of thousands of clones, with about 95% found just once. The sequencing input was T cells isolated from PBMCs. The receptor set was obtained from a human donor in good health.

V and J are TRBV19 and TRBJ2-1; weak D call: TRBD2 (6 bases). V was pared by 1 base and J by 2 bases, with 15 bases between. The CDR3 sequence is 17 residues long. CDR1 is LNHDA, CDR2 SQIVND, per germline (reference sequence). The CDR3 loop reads CASSIAPTGVAYNEQFF. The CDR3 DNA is TGTGCCAGTAGTATAGCCCCAACGGGGGTAGCCTACAATGAGCAGTTCTTC.

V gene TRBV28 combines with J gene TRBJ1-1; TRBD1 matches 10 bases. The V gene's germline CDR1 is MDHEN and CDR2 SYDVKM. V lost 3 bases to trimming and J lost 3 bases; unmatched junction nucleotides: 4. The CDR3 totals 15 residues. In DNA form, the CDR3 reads TGTGCCAGCAGTTTCCTAGGGACAGGGGACACTGAAGCTTTCTTT. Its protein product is CASSFLGTGDTEAFF.

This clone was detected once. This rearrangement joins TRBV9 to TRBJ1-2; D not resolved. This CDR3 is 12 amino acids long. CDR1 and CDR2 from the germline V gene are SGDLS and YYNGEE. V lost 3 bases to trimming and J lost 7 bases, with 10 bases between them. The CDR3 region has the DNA TGTGCCAGCAGCGCAGACACTCGTGGCTACACCTTC. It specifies CASSADTRGYTF.

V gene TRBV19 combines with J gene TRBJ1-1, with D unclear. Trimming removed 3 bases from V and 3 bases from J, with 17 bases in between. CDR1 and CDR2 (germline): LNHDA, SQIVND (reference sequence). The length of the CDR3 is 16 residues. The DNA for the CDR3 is TGTGCCAGTAGTATTAAGGCCAGATCGGAGTACACTGAAGCTTTCTTT. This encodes CASSIKARSEYTEAFF.